This T cell receptor beta chain was profiled in a study of blood T cell repertoires in COVID-19. Across the study: The United States, Italy and Spain were the sources of the acute and convalescent COVID-19 samples. From T cells, B-cell-depleted T cells, or PBMCs came the material, which was cDNA or gDNA.

Per the authors' pipeline: Amplifying reference gene primers gave estimates of nucleated cell counts. Profiling relied on immunoSEQ multiplex PCR, and the TCRdb table lists in-frame clones only, not all of them. The V and J calls and clone size are taken from that table; D and trimming were inferred from the DNA. The profile shows about 100,000 clones, 85% of them singletons. CDR1 and CDR2 (germline): SGHNT, YENEEA. V shed 5 bases, J shed 7 bases, and the junction held 7 bases outside the gene matches. The CDR3 runs to 14 residues. The chain recombines TRBV11-3 with TRBJ2-1; 8 bases match TRBD1. Sequenced sample: peripheral blood. The TCR sequence derives from a man aged 50 to 60 with active or convalescent COVID-19. CDR3: CASSPPGQVNEQFF. The CDR3 DNA reads as TGTGCCAGCAGCCCGCCGGGACAGGTAAATGAGCAGTTCTTC.